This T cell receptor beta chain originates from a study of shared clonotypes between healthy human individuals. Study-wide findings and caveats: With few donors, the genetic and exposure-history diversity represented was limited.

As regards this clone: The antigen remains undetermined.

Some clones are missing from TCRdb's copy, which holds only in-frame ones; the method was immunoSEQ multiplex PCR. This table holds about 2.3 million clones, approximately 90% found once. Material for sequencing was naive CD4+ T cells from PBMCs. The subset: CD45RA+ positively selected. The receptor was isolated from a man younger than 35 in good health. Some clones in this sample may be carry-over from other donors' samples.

This CDR3 reads CASRAPGGTSTDTQYF. DNA of the CDR3: TGTGCCAGTAGGGCCCCAGGGGGGACTAGCACAGATACGCAGTATTTT. The V gene is TRBV19, the J gene TRBJ2-3, with a possible D match to TRBD1 (7 bases). V was trimmed by 6 bases and J by 0 bases, leaving 16 bases between them. The CDR3 extends over 16 amino acids. Germline-derived CDR1 and CDR2 are LNHDA and SQIVND (reference sequence).